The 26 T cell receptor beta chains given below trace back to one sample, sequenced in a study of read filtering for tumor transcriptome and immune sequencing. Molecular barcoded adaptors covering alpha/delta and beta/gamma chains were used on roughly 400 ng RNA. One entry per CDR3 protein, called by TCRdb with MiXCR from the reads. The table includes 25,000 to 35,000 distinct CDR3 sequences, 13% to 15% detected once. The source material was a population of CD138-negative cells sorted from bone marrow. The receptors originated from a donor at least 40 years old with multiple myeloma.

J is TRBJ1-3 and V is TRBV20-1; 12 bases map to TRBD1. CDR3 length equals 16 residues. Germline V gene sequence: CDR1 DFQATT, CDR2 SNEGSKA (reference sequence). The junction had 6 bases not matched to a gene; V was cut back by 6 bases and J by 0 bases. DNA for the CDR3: TGCAGTGCCTGGGGACAGGGGGCCTACTCTGGAAACACCATATATTTT. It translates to CSAWGQGAYSGNTIYF.

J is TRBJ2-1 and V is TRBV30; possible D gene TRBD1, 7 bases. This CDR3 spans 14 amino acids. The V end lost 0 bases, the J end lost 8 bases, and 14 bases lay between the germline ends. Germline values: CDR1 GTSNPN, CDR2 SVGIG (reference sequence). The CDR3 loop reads CAWSVLQGGDEQFF. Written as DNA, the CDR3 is TGTGCCTGGAGTGTGTTGCAGGGGGGAGATGAGCAGTTCTTC. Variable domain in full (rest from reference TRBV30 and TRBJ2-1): SQTIHQWPATLVQPVGSPLSLECTVEGTSNPNLYWYRQAAGRGLQLLFYSVGIGQISSEVPQNLSASRPQDRQFILSSKKLLLSDSGFYLCAWSVLQGGDEQFFGPGTRLTVL.

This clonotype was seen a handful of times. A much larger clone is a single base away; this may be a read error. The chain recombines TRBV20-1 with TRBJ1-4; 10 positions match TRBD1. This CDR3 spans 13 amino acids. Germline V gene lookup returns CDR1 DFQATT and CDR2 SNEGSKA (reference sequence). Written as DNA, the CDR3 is TGCAGTGCTTGGGACAGGGGTAGTGAAGAACTGTTTTTT. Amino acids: CSAWDRGSEELFF.

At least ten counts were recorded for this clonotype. The CDR3 DNA sequence: TGTGCCAGCAAACCCCTAGCGGGAGGGCCGGGTGAGCAGTTCTTC. Its protein product is CASKPLAGGPGEQFF. The chain combines TRBV6-1 with TRBJ2-1; TRBD2 aligns across 12 bases. The CDR3 is made up of 15 amino acids. Germline loops: CDR1 MNHNS, CDR2 SASEGT. The ends lost 7 bases at V and 9 bases at J; junction bases unmatched: 10.

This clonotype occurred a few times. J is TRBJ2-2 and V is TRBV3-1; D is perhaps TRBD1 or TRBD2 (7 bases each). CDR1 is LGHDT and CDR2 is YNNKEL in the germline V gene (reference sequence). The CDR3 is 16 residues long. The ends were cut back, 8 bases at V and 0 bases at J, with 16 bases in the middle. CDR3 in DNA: TGTGCCAGCCGCCGGAGCGGGACAGCGAACACCGGGGAGCTGTTTTTT. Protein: CASRRSGTANTGELFF.

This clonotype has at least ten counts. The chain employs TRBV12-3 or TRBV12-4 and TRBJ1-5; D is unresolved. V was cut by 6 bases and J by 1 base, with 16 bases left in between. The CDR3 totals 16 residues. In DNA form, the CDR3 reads TGTGCCAGCAGCCCGCGAGGTTCGGGAAGCAATCAGCCCCAGCATTTT. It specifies CASSPRGSGSNQPQHF.

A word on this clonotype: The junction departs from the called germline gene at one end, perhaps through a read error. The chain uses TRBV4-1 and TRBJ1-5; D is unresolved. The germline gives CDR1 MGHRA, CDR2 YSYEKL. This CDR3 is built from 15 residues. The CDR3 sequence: CASGQEVIGNQPQRF. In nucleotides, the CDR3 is TGCGCCAGCGGCCAAGAAGTGATTGGCAATCAGCCCCAGCGTTTT.

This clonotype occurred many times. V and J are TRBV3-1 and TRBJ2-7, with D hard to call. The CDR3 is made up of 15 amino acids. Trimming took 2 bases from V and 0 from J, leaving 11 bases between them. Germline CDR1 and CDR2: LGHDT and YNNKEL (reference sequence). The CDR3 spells CASSQSVYFSYEQYF. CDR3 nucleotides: TGTGCCAGCAGCCAATCGGTTTATTTCTCCTACGAGCAGTACTTC.

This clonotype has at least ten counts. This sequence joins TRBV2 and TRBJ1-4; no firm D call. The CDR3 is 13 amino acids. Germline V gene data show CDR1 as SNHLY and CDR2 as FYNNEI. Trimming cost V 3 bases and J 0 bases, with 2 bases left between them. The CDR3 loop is CASSDATNEKLFF. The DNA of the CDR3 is TGTGCCAGCAGTGACGCAACTAATGAAAAACTGTTTTTT.

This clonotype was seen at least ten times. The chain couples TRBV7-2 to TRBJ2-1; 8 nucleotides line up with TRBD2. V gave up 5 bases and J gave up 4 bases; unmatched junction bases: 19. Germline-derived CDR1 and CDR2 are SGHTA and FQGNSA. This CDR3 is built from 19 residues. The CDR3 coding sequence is TGTGCCAGCAGCATACCCTCCTATCCGGGAGGGCCGTTTTACAATGAGCAGTTCTTC. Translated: CASSIPSYPGGPFYNEQFF.

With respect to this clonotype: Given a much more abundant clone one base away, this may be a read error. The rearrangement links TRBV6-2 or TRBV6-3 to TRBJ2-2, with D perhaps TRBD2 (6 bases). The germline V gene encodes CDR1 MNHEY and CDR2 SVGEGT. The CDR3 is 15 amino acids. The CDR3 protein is CASSTGTANTGEPFF. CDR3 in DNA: TGTGCCAGCAGCACCGGGACTGCGAACACCGGGGAGCCGTTTTTT.

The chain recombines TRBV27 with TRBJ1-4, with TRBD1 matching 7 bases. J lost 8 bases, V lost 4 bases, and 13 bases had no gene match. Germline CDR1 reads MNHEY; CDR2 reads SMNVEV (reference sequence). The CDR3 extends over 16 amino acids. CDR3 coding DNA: TGTGCCAGCAGTTCACACCGACAGGGCGGTTGGGAAAAACTGTTTTTT. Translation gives CASSSHRQGGWEKLFF.

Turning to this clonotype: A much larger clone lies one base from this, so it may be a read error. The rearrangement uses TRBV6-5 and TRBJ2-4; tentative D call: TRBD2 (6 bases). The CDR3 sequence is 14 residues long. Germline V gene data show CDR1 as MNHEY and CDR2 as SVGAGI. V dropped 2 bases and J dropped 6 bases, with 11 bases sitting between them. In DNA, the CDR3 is TGTGCCAGCAGTTACGGGGCCGGGGGAAACATTCAGTACTTC. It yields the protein CASSYGAGGNIQYF.

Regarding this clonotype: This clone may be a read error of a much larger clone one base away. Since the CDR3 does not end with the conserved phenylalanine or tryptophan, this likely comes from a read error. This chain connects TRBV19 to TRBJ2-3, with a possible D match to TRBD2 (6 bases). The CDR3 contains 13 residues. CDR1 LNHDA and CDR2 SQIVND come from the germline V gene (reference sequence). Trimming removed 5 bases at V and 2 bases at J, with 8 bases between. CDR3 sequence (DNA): TGTGCCAGTAGTCGGGGGTTCACAGATACGCAGTATCTT. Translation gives CASSRGFTDTQYL.

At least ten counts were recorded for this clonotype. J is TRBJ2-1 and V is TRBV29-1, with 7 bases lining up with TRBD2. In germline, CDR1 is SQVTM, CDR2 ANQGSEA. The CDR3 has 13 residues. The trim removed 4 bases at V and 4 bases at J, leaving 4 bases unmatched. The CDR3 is CSVGLADYNEQFF. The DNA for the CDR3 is TGCAGCGTTGGCCTAGCGGATTACAATGAGCAGTTCTTC.

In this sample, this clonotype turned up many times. This CDR3 reads CAWSGQSGNQPQHF. CDR3 bases: TGTGCCTGGTCGGGACAGTCGGGTAATCAGCCCCAGCATTTT. The chain couples TRBV30 to TRBJ1-5, with 7 positions matching TRBD1. V lost 5 bases to trimming and J lost 4 bases; unmatched junction nucleotides: 8. CDR1 and CDR2 (germline): GTSNPN, SVGIG (reference sequence). The CDR3 length is 14 residues.

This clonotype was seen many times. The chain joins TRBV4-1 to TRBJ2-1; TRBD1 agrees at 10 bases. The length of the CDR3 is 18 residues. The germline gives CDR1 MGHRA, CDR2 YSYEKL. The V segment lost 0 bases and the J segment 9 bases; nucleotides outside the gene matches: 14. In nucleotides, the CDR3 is TGCGCCAGCAGCCAAGAATCAATAGCGGGACAGGGGAAGAGTGAGCAGTTCTTC. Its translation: CASSQESIAGQGKSEQFF.

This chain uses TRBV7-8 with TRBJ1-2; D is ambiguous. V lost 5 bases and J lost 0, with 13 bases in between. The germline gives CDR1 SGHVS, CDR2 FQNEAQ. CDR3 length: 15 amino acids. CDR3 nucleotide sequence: TGTGCCAGCAGCCCCGGGAGACGTCCTAACTATGGCTACACCTTC. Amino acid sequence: CASSPGRRPNYGYTF. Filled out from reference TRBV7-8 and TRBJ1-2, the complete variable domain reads GAGVSQSPRYKVAKRGQDVALRCDPISGHVSLFWYQQALGQGPEFLTYFQNEAQLDKSGLPSDRFFAERPEGSVSTLKIQRTQQEDSAVYLCASSPGRRPNYGYTFGSGTRLTVV.

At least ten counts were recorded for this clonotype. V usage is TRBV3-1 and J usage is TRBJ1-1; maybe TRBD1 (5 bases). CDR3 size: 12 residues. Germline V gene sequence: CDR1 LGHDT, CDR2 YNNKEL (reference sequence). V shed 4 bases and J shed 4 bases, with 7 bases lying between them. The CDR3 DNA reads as TGTGCCAGCAGCCGGGGGGGCACTGAAGCTTTCTTT. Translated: CASSRGGTEAFF.

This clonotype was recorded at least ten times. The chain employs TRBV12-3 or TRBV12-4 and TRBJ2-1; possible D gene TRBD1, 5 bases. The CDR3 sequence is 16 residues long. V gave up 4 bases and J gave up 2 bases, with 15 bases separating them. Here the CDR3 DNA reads TGTGCCAGCAGTTGGGGCTATTCGAGTACCTACAATGAGCAGTTCTTC. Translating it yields CASSWGYSSTYNEQFF.

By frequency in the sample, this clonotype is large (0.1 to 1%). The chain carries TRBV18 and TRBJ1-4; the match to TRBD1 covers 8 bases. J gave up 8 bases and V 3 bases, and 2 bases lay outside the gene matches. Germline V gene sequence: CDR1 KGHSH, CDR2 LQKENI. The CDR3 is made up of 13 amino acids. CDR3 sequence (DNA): TGTGCCAGCTCACCCGGACAGGGAGAAAAACTGTTTTTT. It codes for CASSPGQGEKLFF.

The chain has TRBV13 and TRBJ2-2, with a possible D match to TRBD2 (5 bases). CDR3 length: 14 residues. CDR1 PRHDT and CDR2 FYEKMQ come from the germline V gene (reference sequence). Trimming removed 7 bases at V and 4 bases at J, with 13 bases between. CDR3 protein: CASILQRPTGELFF. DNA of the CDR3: TGTGCCAGCATCCTCCAGCGGCCCACCGGGGAGCTGTTTTTT.

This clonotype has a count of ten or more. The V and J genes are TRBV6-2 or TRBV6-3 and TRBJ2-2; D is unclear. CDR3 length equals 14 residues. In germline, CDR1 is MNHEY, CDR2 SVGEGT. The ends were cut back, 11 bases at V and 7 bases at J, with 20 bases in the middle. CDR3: CAGMTAGSIGELFF. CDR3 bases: TGTGCCGGGATGACGGCAGGATCTATCGGGGAGCTGTTTTTT.

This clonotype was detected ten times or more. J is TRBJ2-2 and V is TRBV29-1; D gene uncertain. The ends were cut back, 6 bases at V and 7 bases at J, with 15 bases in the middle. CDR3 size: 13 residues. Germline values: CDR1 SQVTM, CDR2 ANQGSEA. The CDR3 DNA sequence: TGCAGCGTATGGACCAACGTAGGCGGGGAGCTGTTTTTT. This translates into CSVWTNVGGELFF.

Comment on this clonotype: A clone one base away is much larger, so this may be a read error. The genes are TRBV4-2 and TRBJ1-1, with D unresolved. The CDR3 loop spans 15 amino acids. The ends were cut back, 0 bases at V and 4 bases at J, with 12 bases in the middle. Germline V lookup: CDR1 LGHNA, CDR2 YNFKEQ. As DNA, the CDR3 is TGTGCCAGCAGCCAAGAGGTTCGGCCGGTCACTGAAGCTTTCTTT. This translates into CASSQEVRPVTEAFF.

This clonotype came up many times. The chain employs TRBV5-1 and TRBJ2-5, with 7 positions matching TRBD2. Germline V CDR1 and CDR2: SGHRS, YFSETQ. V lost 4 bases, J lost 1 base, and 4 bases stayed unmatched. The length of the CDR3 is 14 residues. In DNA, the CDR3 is TGCGCCAGCAGCCACGGGACTACCCAAGAGACCCAGTACTTC. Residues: CASSHGTTQETQYF.